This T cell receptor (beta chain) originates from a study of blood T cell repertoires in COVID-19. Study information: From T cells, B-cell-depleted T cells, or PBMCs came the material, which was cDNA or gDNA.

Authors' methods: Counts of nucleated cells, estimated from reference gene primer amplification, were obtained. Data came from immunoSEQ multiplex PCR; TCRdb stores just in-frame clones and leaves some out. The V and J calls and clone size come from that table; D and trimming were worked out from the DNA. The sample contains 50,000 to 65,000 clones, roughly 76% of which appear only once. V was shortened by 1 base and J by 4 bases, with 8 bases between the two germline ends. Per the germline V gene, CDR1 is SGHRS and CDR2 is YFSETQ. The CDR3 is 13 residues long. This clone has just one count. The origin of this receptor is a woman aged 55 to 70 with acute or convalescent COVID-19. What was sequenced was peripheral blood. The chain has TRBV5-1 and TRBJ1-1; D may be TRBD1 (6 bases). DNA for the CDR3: TGCGCCAGCAGCTTGACAGGGACCACTGAAGCTTTCTTT. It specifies CASSLTGTTEAFF. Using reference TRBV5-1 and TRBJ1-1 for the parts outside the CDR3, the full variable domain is KAGVTQTPRYLIKTRGQQVTLSCSPISGHRSVSWYQQTPGQGLQFLFEYFSETQRNKGNFPGRFSGRQFSNSRSEMNVSTLELGDSALYLCASSLTGTTEAFFGQGTRLTVV.